These 5 T cell receptor beta chains came from one sample sequenced in a study of blood T cell repertoires in COVID-19. This table comes from immunoSEQ multiplex PCR, and its TCRdb copy is limited to in-frame clones, with some not included. This table has approximately 260,000 clones, around 87% appearing once. Sample: peripheral blood. The receptors here all came from a man aged 60 to 75 who had recovered from COVID-19.

This rearrangement joins TRBV7-9 to TRBJ2-3, with D unclear. Trimming left V 1 base short and J 0 bases short, with 5 bases between. The CDR3 extends over 14 amino acids. Germline V CDR1 and CDR2: SEHNR, FQNEAQ (reference sequence). The CDR3 DNA follows: TGTGCCAGCAGCTTAGGTCTCAGCACAGATACGCAGTATTTT. It codes for CASSLGLSTDTQYF.

This chain connects TRBV3-1 (or the pseudogene TRBV3-2) to TRBJ1-2; D ambiguous. CDR1 LGHDT and CDR2 YNNKEL come from the germline V gene (reference sequence). Trimming took 3 bases from V and 4 from J, leaving 9 bases between them. The CDR3 sequence is 13 residues long. The CDR3 here is CASSHLTAYGYTF. CDR3 coding DNA: TGTGCCAGCAGCCACCTTACAGCCTATGGCTACACCTTC.

The rearrangement links TRBV7-2 to TRBJ1-2; 7 bases line up with TRBD1. Trimming took 5 bases from V and 0 from J; bases not matched to a gene: 6. The CDR3 loop spans 15 amino acids. In germline, CDR1 is SGHTA, CDR2 FQGNSA. In nucleotides, the CDR3 is TGTGCCAGCAGCCCCGGGACAGCGACTAACTATGGCTACACCTTC. Its translation is CASSPGTATNYGYTF.

This rearrangement joins TRBV6-5 to TRBJ1-5; TRBD1 is a possible D gene (5 bases). Trimming shortened V by 6 bases and J by 0 bases, and 12 bases separated the two germline ends. The CDR3 has 15 amino acids. Per the germline V gene, CDR1 is MNHEY and CDR2 is SVGAGI. The CDR3 nucleotides are TGTGCCAGCAGCCGGGGGGGGAATAGCAATCAGCCCCAGCATTTT. The encoded protein is CASSRGGNSNQPQHF.

The V call is TRBV2, the J call TRBJ1-1; the match to TRBD1 covers 8 bases. The CDR3 runs 15 residues. Trimming at V came to 6 bases and at J to 1 base, leaving 7 bases not matched to a gene. CDR1 SNHLY and CDR2 FYNNEI come from the germline V gene. The CDR3 region has the DNA TGTGCCAGCAGCAAGCAGGGGGCGCAGAACACTGAAGCTTTCTTT. As protein: CASSKQGAQNTEAFF.